The rows below give T cell receptor beta chains drawn from one sample of a study of CD8 T cells in ankylosing spondylitis. TCRdb fed the 5' RACE reads into MiXCR, producing one record per CDR3 protein. Among about 480,000 distinct CDR3 sequences listed, over 15% were seen once. Sample: blood, either unsorted or a sorted T cell fraction (not recorded which). The receptors derive from a male donor with ankylosing spondylitis. Each CDR3 is given with its conserved first and last residue. A D gene is named only where the DNA matches it firmly. Clone sizes are given selectively: once, few, many, or a class where the clone is expanded.

D: .; J: TRBJ2-1; size: .; V: TRBV9; CDR3: CASSVVSGFSNNEQFF; DNA: TGTGCCAGCAGCGTAGTCTCGGGTTTCTCCAACAATGAGCAGTTCTTC
D: .; J: TRBJ1-1; size: .; V: TRBV23-1; CDR3: CASSQPRDTEAFF; DNA: TGCGCCAGCAGTCAGCCCAGGGATACTGAAGCTTTCTTT
D: TRBD1; J: TRBJ2-3; size: few; V: TRBV5-5; CDR3: CASSNLGQGSDTQYF; DNA: TGTGCCAGCAGCAATCTGGGACAGGGGTCAGATACGCAGTATTTT
D: .; J: TRBJ2-3; size: many; V: TRBV29-1; CDR3: CSIRRGTSTDTQYF; DNA: TGCAGCATACGACGGGGTACTAGCACAGATACGCAGTATTTT
D: .; J: TRBJ1-5; size: few; V: TRBV5-6; CDR3: CASSLFTGPGNQPQHF; DNA: TGTGCCAGCAGCTTGTTTACGGGACCGGGGAATCAGCCCCAGCATTTT
D: .; J: TRBJ2-3; size: few; V: TRBV3-1; CDR3: CASSPGPADTQYF; DNA: TGTGCCAGCAGCCCAGGACCGGCAGATACGCAGTATTTT
D: TRBD1; J: TRBJ2-4; size: .; V: TRBV29-1; CDR3: CSVDPPGQGARDIQYF; DNA: TGCAGCGTTGACCCCCCGGGACAGGGGGCGCGGGACATTCAGTACTTC
D: .; J: TRBJ2-3; size: few; V: TRBV7-2; CDR3: CASSLRGGGFRTDTQYF; DNA: TGTGCCAGCAGCTTAAGAGGAGGGGGGTTCCGCACAGATACGCAGTATTTT
D: TRBD2; J: TRBJ2-7; size: few; V: TRBV2; CDR3: CASSPIGGASYEQYF; DNA: TGTGCCAGCAGCCCTATCGGGGGGGCCTCCTACGAGCAGTACTTC
D: TRBD1; J: TRBJ1-2; size: .; V: TRBV6-2/TRBV6-3; CDR3: CASRPGQTLYGYTF; DNA: TGTGCCAGCAGACCGGGACAGACCCTCTATGGCTACACCTTC
D: .; J: TRBJ2-2; size: .; V: TRBV5-1; CDR3: CASNPEATGELFF; DNA: TGCGCCAGCAATCCGGAGGCCACCGGGGAGCTGTTTTTT
D: .; J: TRBJ2-2; size: .; V: TRBV11-2; CDR3: CASSLVRPGELFF; DNA: TGTGCCAGCAGCTTAGTCCGACCCGGGGAGCTGTTTTTT
D: TRBD1; J: TRBJ1-2; size: .; V: TRBV25-1; CDR3: CASSEPGTGGFGYTF; DNA: TGTGCCAGCAGTGAACCCGGGACAGGGGGCTTTGGCTACACCTTC
D: TRBD1; J: TRBJ1-2; size: few; V: TRBV20-1; CDR3: CSAYALGTAGYTF; DNA: TGCAGTGCTTATGCCCTAGGGACAGCTGGCTACACCTTC
D: .; J: TRBJ1-1; size: few; V: TRBV6-1; CDR3: CASSEAIRPAFF; DNA: TGTGCCAGCAGTGAAGCGATCCGACCAGCTTTCTTT
D: .; J: TRBJ2-1; size: .; V: TRBV20-1; CDR3: CSANPWVSAYNEQFF; DNA: TGCAGTGCTAACCCTTGGGTGTCCGCCTACAATGAGCAGTTCTTC
D: TRBD2; J: TRBJ2-7; size: .; V: TRBV6-2/TRBV6-3; CDR3: CASSGLAGAGNEQYF; DNA: TGTGCCAGCAGCGGCTTAGCGGGAGCAGGCAACGAGCAGTACTTC
D: TRBD1; J: TRBJ2-7; size: once; V: TRBV2; CDR3: CASRDRAYYEQYF; DNA: TGTGCCAGCAGGGACAGGGCCTACTACGAGCAGTACTTC
D: .; J: TRBJ2-2; size: few; V: TRBV28; CDR3: CASRSAGYRELFF; DNA: TGTGCCAGCAGGTCAGCAGGGTACCGGGAGCTGTTTTTT
D: .; J: TRBJ1-2; size: few; V: TRBV6-1; CDR3: CASSEGFKVSAF; DNA: TGTGCCAGCAGTGAGGGGTTTAAGGTTTCGGCCTTC
D: .; J: TRBJ2-2; size: .; V: TRBV2; CDR3: CASKGGGGTGELFF; DNA: TGTGCCAGCAAAGGGGGAGGGGGCACCGGGGAGCTGTTTTTT
D: TRBD2; J: TRBJ2-7; size: .; V: TRBV7-2; CDR3: CASSTSGGAYEQYF; DNA: TGTGCCAGCAGCACTAGCGGGGGCGCCTACGAGCAGTACTTC
D: TRBD2; J: TRBJ2-3; size: many; V: TRBV12-3/TRBV12-4; CDR3: CASSQRGSMDTQYF; DNA: TGTGCCAGCAGCCAACGCGGGAGCATGGATACGCAGTATTTT
D: .; J: TRBJ2-1; size: few; V: TRBV20-1; CDR3: CSPRPRTGSSYNEQFF; DNA: TGCAGTCCCCGCCCCAGAACAGGGAGCTCCTACAATGAGCAGTTCTTC
D: TRBD2; J: TRBJ2-3; size: .; V: TRBV6-2/TRBV6-3; CDR3: CASSYSTSGGDTQYF; DNA: TGTGCCAGCAGTTACTCGACTAGCGGGGGAGATACGCAGTATTTT
D: TRBD1; J: TRBJ1-1; size: .; V: TRBV20-1; CDR3: CSARDRGKMNTEAFF; DNA: TGCAGTGCTAGAGACAGGGGGAAGATGAACACTGAAGCTTTCTTT
D: TRBD2; J: TRBJ2-5; size: few; V: TRBV28; CDR3: CASSLPGRAYSETQYF; DNA: TGTGCCAGCAGTTTACCCGGGAGGGCCTATAGTGAGACCCAGTACTTC
D: .; J: TRBJ2-7; size: .; V: TRBV28; CDR3: CASSLSFLGSGQYF; DNA: TGTGCCAGCAGTTTGTCATTCCTGGGGTCCGGGCAGTACTTC
D: .; J: TRBJ2-2; size: few; V: TRBV3-1; CDR3: CASSRSSTNTGELFF; DNA: TGTGCCAGCAGCAGGAGCAGTACGAACACCGGGGAGCTGTTTTTT
D: TRBD2; J: TRBJ2-7; size: few; V: TRBV25-1; CDR3: CASRGTSSSYEQYF; DNA: TGTGCCAGCAGAGGGACTAGCAGCTCCTACGAGCAGTACTTC
D: .; J: TRBJ2-3; size: .; V: TRBV7-9; CDR3: CASSLWPSLDTQYF; DNA: TGTGCCAGCAGCTTATGGCCTAGCCTGGATACGCAGTATTTT
D: TRBD2; J: TRBJ2-1; size: .; V: TRBV7-6; CDR3: CASSLVAGGSSEQFF; DNA: TGTGCCAGCAGCTTAGTGGCGGGAGGGTCGAGTGAGCAGTTCTTC
D: TRBD2; J: TRBJ2-5; size: .; V: TRBV5-1; CDR3: CASSLVPASGGEETQYF; DNA: TGCGCCAGCAGCTTGGTTCCCGCTAGCGGGGGGGAAGAGACCCAGTACTTC
D: TRBD1; J: TRBJ2-5; size: few; V: TRBV28; CDR3: CASSTGTGAMETQYF; DNA: TGTGCCAGCAGTACCGGGACAGGGGCTATGGAGACCCAGTACTTC
D: .; J: TRBJ1-3; size: .; V: TRBV20-1; CDR3: CSAGGQGTGNTIYF; DNA: TGCAGTGCTGGGGGGCAGGGAACGGGAAACACCATATATTTT
D: .; J: TRBJ2-1; size: .; V: TRBV4-2; CDR3: CASSQDRRSGPQLDNEQFF; DNA: TGTGCCAGCAGCCAAGATCGCCGGTCAGGACCGCAACTCGACAATGAGCAGTTCTTC
D: .; J: TRBJ1-5; size: few; V: TRBV7-9; CDR3: CASSRQDPNQPQHF; DNA: TGTGCCAGCAGCCGTCAGGACCCCAATCAGCCCCAGCATTTT
D: .; J: TRBJ2-7; size: .; V: TRBV3-1; CDR3: CASSQLGGGGTGRYEQYF; DNA: TGTGCCAGCAGCCAACTGGGGGGAGGGGGCACTGGTCGCTACGAGCAGTACTTC
D: TRBD2; J: TRBJ2-1; size: few; V: TRBV18; CDR3: CASSPRLAGSSYNEQFF; DNA: TGTGCCAGCTCACCACGGCTAGCGGGAAGCTCCTACAATGAGCAGTTCTTC
D: TRBD2; J: TRBJ2-3; size: many; V: TRBV20-1; CDR3: CSASVGREADTQYF; DNA: TGCAGTGCTAGCGTGGGGCGGGAGGCGGATACGCAGTATTTT
D: TRBD1; J: TRBJ1-4; size: .; V: TRBV11-2; CDR3: CASSMGQGATNEKLFF; DNA: TGTGCCAGCAGCATGGGACAGGGGGCGACTAATGAAAAACTGTTTTTT
D: TRBD1; J: TRBJ1-2; size: many; V: TRBV4-1; CDR3: CASSQVKGGAFMGYTF; DNA: TGCGCCAGCAGCCAAGTAAAAGGGGGCGCGTTTATGGGCTACACCTTC
D: .; J: TRBJ1-2; size: .; V: TRBV3-1; CDR3: CASSVAITYGYTF; DNA: TGTGCCAGCAGCGTTGCGATCACCTATGGCTACACCTTC
D: .; J: TRBJ2-5; size: .; V: TRBV7-2; CDR3: CASSLVVGQGKETQYF; DNA: TGTGCCAGCAGCTTAGTCGTCGGCCAGGGGAAAGAGACCCAGTACTTC